The entry that follows covers one TCR beta chain sequence. The record originates from a study of blood T cell repertoires in COVID-19. Study details: Acute and convalescent COVID-19 samples came from the United States, Italy and Spain.

There are 14 residues in the CDR3. Germline V lookup: CDR1 KGHSH, CDR2 LQKENI. Trimming removed 2 bases at V and 0 bases at J, with 8 bases between. Sequencing was performed with immunoSEQ multiplex PCR; in TCRdb, only in-frame clones are kept and a portion is missing. The repertoire includes 200,000 or so clones, around 86% of them detected once, and around 4.7% sits in the top ten. The receptor was derived from a human donor in a cohort sampled during active COVID-19. Sequences were obtained from peripheral blood. The chain couples TRBV18 to TRBJ2-7, with D perhaps TRBD1 (6 bases). In nucleotides, the CDR3 is TGTGCCAGCTCACCAAGACAGGCCTCCTACGAGCAGTACTTC. This codes for CASSPRQASYEQYF. Complete variable domain (other parts from reference TRBV18 and TRBJ2-7): NAGVMQNPRHLVRRRGQEARLRCSPMKGHSHVYWYRQLPEEGLKFMVYLQKENIIDESGMPKERFSAEFPKEGPSILRIQQVVRGDSAAYFCASSPRQASYEQYFGPGTRLTVT.